These 5 T cell receptor beta chains originate from one sample sequenced in a study of T-cell memory formation after mild COVID-19. TCRdb reanalysed the 5' RACE reads using MiXCR and keeps one entry per CDR3 protein. Here the sample spans around 300,000 distinct CDR3 sequences, 18% being singletons. Sequencing was carried out using PBMCs or a T cell subset sorted from them (not recorded which). Receptors originate from a man between 18 and 35 years old who had mild COVID-19 (a few samples of this study predate the infection). Cell type and time point are not known.

This clonotype was seen a handful of times. The chain couples TRBV4-3 to TRBJ2-7; the D gene could be TRBD1 or TRBD2 (5 bases each). The CDR3 loop spans 14 amino acids. Germline CDR1 is LGHNA and CDR2 is YSLEER. V gave up 4 bases and J gave up 0 bases, with 10 bases separating them. The CDR3 loop is CASSRGTDSYEQYF. In nucleotides, the CDR3 is TGCGCCAGCAGCCGAGGGACGGACTCCTACGAGCAGTACTTC.

This clonotype was counted between two and nine times. The V and J genes are TRBV9 and TRBJ2-2; D ambiguous. V dropped 0 bases and J dropped 0 bases, with 9 bases sitting between them. Germline CDR1 and CDR2: SGDLS and YYNGEE. The CDR3 loop spans 16 amino acids. As DNA, the CDR3 is TGTGCCAGCAGCGTAGCTCTGGTCCCGAACACCGGGGAGCTGTTTTTT. Protein: CASSVALVPNTGELFF.

This clonotype appeared a few times. The chain has TRBV4-1 and TRBJ2-2; the D is unclear. Germline V CDR1 and CDR2: MGHRA, YSYEKL. This CDR3 contains 15 residues. V lost 0 bases to trimming and J lost 3 bases, with 8 bases between them. CDR3 nucleotides: TGCGCCAGCAGCCAAGAAGGGCAGCACACCGGGGAGCTGTTTTTT. The encoded protein is CASSQEGQHTGELFF.

V usage is TRBV7-9 and J usage is TRBJ1-1, with D perhaps matching TRBD1 (5 bases). V lost 4 bases, J lost 2 bases, and 11 bases lay in between. Germline V CDR1 and CDR2: SEHNR, FQNEAQ (reference sequence). This CDR3 contains 14 residues. CDR3: CASSSLGGNTEAFF. CDR3 DNA sequence: TGTGCCAGCAGCTCGTTGGGGGGTAACACTGAAGCTTTCTTT.

This clonotype has only one observation. The J gene is TRBJ2-3, the V gene TRBV18; D possibly matches TRBD1 or TRBD2 (6 bases each). The germline V gene has CDR1 KGHSH and CDR2 LQKENI. The CDR3 length is 15 residues. The V gene lost 3 bases and the J gene lost 1 base, with 11 bases spanning the gap. CDR3 sequence: CASSPGGYGTDTQYF. CDR3 bases: TGTGCCAGCTCACCCGGGGGCTACGGCACAGATACGCAGTATTTT.